The entry that follows covers one TCR beta chain sequence. Its antigen remains unidentified. Some clones are missing from TCRdb's copy, which holds only in-frame ones; the method was immunoSEQ multiplex PCR. The sample has some 66,000 clones, around nine tenths seen once. This specimen comes from a study of OX40 agonist ivuxolimab in advanced cancers. Study in general: Roughly two fifths of patients had received prior checkpoint inhibitor therapy. Study-level points and caveats: On average, CD8+ T cells showed a greater number of expanded clones than CD4+. Near-lowest levels of clonal expansion characterized partial responders at 0.1-3.0 mg/kg. Also present in some nonresponders was a low level of normalized T-cell clonal expansion.

The sequenced sample was CD4+ or CD8+ T cells sorted from blood, obtained in a trial of the OX40 agonist ivuxolimab. The source is an adult with an advanced solid tumor such as melanoma, head and neck, liver or kidney cancer.

DNA for the CDR3: TGTGCCTGCGACAGGTGGGGCACAGATACGCAGTATTTT. Its translation is CACDRWGTDTQYF. J is TRBJ2-3 and V is TRBV2; D may be TRBD1 (6 bases). The CDR3 has 13 residues. Trimming stripped 11 bases from V and 1 base from J, with 13 bases between. CDR1 SNHLY and CDR2 FYNNEI come from the germline V gene.